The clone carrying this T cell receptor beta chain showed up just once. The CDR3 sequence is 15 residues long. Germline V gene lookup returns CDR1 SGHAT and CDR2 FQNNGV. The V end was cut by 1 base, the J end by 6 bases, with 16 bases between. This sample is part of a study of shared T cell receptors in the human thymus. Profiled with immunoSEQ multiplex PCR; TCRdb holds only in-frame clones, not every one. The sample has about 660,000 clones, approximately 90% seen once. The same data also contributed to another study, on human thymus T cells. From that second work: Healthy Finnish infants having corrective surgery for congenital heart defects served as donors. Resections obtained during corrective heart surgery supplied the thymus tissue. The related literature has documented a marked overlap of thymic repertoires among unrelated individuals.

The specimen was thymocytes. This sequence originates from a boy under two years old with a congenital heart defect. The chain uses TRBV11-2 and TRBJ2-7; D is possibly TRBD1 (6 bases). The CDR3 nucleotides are TGTGCCAGCAGCTTAGTATCGGGACAAGGGTTCGAGCAGTACTTC. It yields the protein CASSLVSGQGFEQYF.